This T cell receptor beta chain came from a study of Ad26.COV2.S vaccination and SARS-CoV-2 variants. At the level of the study: Ad26.COV2.S arm of COV1001 included the donor. The vaccine Ad26.COV2.S was put into the muscle once, or twice with 56 days between. Study-level findings and limits: Placebo recipients showed lower spike-specific TCR breadth than vaccinees.

In germline, CDR1 is SGHDT, CDR2 YYEEEE. With V trimmed by 0 bases and J by 5 bases, 4 bases remained unmatched. This CDR3 is built from 14 residues. As regards this clone: Its specificity is not known. Other DNA sequences of this sample code for an identical CDR3.

Treatment: some 20 received Ad26.COV2.S at low or high dose, single or two shots; 5 received placebo; per-sample allocation not given. The study sampled participants on day 63 after the first vaccine or placebo injection. Wuhan-strain spike was delivered by a replication-incompetent Ad26 vector. The repertoire was sequenced with immunoSEQ multiplex PCR; TCRdb's copy has only in-frame clones and lacks some. This table holds 350,000 to 550,000 clones, roughly 87% found once. Material: peripheral blood, obtained in a trial of Ad26.COV2.S vaccine versus placebo. J is TRBJ1-2 and V is TRBV5-6; 7 bases map to TRBD1. The TCR sequence derives from a person between 18 and 60 years old who received the Ad26.COV2.S COVID-19 vaccine or a placebo. This CDR3 is CASSLGQGGYGYTF. CDR3 DNA: TGTGCCAGCAGCTTGGGACAGGGTGGGTATGGCTACACCTTC.